This T cell receptor (beta chain) was profiled in a study of cytomegalovirus exposure and HLA in healthy donors. Overall study: From donors who were HLA-typed, an early data release held around 80 million unique TCRs. Study-wide results and limits: With DRB1 most and HLA-C fewest, TCR association rates differed between HLA loci in a later analysis.

The study ran its PCR with 60 Vbeta and 13 Jbeta primers. Assay: immunoSEQ multiplex PCR; the TCRdb copy retains only in-frame clones and omits some. The table includes about 140,000 clones, 75% to 85% detected once. The CDR3 extends over 14 amino acids. V was clipped by 0 bases and J by 8 bases, with 13 bases between them. Germline V lookup: CDR1 MNHEY, CDR2 SVGAGI. This clone appeared a few times. Its cognate antigen is unknown. The TCR was taken from a man aged 45-65 years in good health and CMV-seronegative. The gene calls are TRBV6-5 and TRBJ1-2; no definite D call. What was sequenced was PBMCs. CDR3 in DNA: TGTGCCAGCAGTTACTCGTCCTATAGTCTAGGCTACACCTTC. Protein product: CASSYSSYSLGYTF.